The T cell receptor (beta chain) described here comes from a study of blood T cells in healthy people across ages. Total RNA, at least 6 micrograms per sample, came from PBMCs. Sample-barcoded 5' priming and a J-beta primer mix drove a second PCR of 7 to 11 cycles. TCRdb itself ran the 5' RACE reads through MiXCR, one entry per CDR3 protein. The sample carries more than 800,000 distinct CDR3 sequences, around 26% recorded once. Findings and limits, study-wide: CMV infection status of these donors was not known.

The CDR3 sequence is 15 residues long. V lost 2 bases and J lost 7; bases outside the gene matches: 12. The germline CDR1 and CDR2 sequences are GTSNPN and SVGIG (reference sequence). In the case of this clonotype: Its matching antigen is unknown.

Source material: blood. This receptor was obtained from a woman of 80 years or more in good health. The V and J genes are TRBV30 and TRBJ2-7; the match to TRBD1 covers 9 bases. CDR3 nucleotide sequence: TGTGCCTGGAGTCGGCCGGGACAGGGTCTTGAGGAGCAGTACTTC. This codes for CAWSRPGQGLEEQYF.